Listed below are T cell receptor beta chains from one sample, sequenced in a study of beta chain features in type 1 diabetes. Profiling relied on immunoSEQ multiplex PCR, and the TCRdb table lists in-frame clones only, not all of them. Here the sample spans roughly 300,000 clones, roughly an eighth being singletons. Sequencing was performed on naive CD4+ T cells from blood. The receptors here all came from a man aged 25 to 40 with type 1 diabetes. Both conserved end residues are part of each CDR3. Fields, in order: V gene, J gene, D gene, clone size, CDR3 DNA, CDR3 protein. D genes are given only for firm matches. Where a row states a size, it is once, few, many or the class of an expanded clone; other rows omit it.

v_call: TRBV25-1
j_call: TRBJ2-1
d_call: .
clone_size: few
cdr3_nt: TGTGCCAGCAGCTTAGCCGGGACTCCAATGTGGTCCAATGAGCAGTTCTTC
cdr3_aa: CASSLAGTPMWSNEQFF

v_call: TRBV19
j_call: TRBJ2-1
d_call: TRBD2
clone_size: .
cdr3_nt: TGTGCCAGTAGTAGTAATCTCGGGACTAGCGGGTTCAATGAGCAGTTCTTC
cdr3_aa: CASSSNLGTSGFNEQFF

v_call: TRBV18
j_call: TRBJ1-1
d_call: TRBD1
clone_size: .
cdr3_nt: TGTGCCAGCTCAACTTCCACAGGGGGCAACACTGAAGCTTTCTTT
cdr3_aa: CASSTSTGGNTEAFF

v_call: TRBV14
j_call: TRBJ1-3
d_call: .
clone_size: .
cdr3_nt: TGTGCCAGCAGCCTCCGACAGACCTCTGGAAACACCATATATTTT
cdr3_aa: CASSLRQTSGNTIYF

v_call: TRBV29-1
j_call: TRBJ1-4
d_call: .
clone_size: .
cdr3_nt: TGCAGCGTTTTCGGTGGCGGGGTTGAAAAACTGTTTTTT
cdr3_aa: CSVFGGGVEKLFF

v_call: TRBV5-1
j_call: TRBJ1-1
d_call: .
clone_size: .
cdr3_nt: TGCGCCAGCAGCTTAACCGGGACATCGAACACTGAAGCTTTCTTT
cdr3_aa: CASSLTGTSNTEAFF

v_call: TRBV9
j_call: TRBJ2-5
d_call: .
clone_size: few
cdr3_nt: TGTGCCAGCAGCACACCGAACCAAGAGACCCAGTACTTC
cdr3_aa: CASSTPNQETQYF

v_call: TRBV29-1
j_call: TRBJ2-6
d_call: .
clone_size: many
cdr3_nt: TGCAGCGTTGGAGGTGGGGCCAACGTCCTGACTTTC
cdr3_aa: CSVGGGANVLTF

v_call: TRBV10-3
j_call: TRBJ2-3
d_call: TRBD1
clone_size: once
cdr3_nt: TGTGCCATCAGTGAGTCGACAGGGGGGGACACAGATACGCAGTATTTT
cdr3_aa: CAISESTGGDTDTQYF

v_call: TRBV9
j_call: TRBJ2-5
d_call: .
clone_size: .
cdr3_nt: TGTGCCAGCAGCGTAGCTACTTCCGGGATGGAGACCCAGTACTTC
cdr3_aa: CASSVATSGMETQYF

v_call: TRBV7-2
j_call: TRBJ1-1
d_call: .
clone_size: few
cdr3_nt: TGTGCCAGCAGGACTCAGAGAACCCAAGCTTTCTTT
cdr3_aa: CASRTQRTQAFF

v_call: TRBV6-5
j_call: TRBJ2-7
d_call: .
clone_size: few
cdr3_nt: TGTGCCAGCAGTTACTCGAACCTCTCGTCCACTTTC
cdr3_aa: CASSYSNLSSTF

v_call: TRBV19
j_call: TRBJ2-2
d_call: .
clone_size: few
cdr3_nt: TGTGCCAGTAGTAGGAGGGGCAACACCGGGGAGCTGTTTTTT
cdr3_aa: CASSRRGNTGELFF

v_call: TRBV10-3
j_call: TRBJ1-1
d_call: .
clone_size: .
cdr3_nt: TGTGCCATCAGTGGACGGGAGAACACTGAAGCTTTCTTT
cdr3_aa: CAISGRENTEAFF

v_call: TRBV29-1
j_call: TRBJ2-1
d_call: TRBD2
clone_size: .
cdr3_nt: TGCAGCGCCGGGACTAGCGGATTTGCTGAGCAGTTCTTC
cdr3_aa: CSAGTSGFAEQFF

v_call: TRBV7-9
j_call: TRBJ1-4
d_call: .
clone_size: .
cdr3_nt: TGTGCCAGCAGCCCCCAGTCAGGAGGCAGTAATGAAAAACTGTTTTTT
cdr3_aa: CASSPQSGGSNEKLFF

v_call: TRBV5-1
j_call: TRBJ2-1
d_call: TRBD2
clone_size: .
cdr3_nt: TGCGCCAGCAGCTTGGTTACTAGCGGGCAGAATGAGCAGTTCTTC
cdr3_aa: CASSLVTSGQNEQFF

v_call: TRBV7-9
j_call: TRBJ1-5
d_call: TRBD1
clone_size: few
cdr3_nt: TGTGCCAGCAGCCGACAGGGGAGCAATCAGCCCCAGCATTTT
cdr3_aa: CASSRQGSNQPQHF